A single sample gave rise to the 4 T cell receptor beta chains below, sequenced in a study of T-cell memory formation after mild COVID-19. TCRdb redid the calling of the 5' RACE reads with MiXCR, one entry per CDR3 protein. This sample has some 120,000 distinct CDR3 sequences, with approximately 16% found just once. The sequenced sample consisted of PBMCs or a T cell subset sorted from them (not recorded which). The receptors originated from an adult woman who had mild COVID-19 (a few samples of this study predate the infection). Cell type and time point are not known.

The V call is TRBV4-2, the J call TRBJ2-1, with D unresolved. V gave up 2 bases and J gave up 0 bases, with 5 bases separating them. Germline V gene data show CDR1 as LGHNA and CDR2 as YNFKEQ. The CDR3 is 14 residues long. The CDR3 loop reads CASSQPSSYNEQFF. CDR3 DNA sequence: TGTGCCAGCAGCCAACCTAGCTCCTACAATGAGCAGTTCTTC.

This clonotype turned up a few times. The chain is built from TRBV18 and TRBJ2-5; D unclear. Germline V gene data show CDR1 as KGHSH and CDR2 as LQKENI. The V end lost 6 bases, the J end lost 5 bases, and 4 bases lay between the germline ends. This CDR3 has 10 amino acids. Here the CDR3 DNA reads TGTGCCAGCTCCGCCGAGACCCAGTACTTC. The encoded protein is CASSAETQYF.

The gene calls are TRBV20-1 and TRBJ2-5; TRBD2 might be the D (6 bases). The CDR3 totals 16 residues. Trimming removed 3 bases at V and 1 base at J, with 18 bases between. Germline CDR1 DFQATT, CDR2 SNEGSKA (reference sequence). CDR3 DNA: TGCAGTGCTAGGACGCGAGTAGCGGTCTTCCAAGAGACCCAGTACTTC. This codes for CSARTRVAVFQETQYF.

The J gene is TRBJ1-1, the V gene TRBV21-1; TRBD1 is the table's D call and was not checked against the DNA. TRBV21-1 is annotated as a pseudogene. The CDR3 extends over 13 amino acids. DNA of the CDR3: TGTGCCAGCAGCAAAGAGGGGGGTACTGAAGCTTTCTTT. Encoded protein: CASSKEGGTEAFF.